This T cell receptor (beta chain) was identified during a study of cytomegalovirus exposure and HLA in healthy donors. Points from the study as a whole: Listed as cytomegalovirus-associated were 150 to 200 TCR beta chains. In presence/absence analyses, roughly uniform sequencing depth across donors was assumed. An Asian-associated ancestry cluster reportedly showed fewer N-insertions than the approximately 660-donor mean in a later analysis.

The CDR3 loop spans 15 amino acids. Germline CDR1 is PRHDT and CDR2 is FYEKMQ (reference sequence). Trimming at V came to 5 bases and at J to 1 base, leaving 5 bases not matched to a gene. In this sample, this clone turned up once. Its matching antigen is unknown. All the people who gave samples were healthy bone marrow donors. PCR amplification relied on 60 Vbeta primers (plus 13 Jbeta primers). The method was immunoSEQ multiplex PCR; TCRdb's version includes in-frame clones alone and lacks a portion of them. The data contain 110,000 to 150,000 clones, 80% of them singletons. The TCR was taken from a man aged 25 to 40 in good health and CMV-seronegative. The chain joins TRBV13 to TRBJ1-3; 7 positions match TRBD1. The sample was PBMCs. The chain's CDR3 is CASSDDRVSGNTIYF. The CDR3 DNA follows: TGTGCCAGCAGCGACGACAGGGTATCTGGAAACACCATATATTTT.